The clone carrying this TCR beta chain was detected only a few times. The antigen is not known. This sample was included in a study of T cells after yellow fever vaccination. TCRdb re-analysed the 5' RACE reads in MiXCR, keeping a single row per CDR3 protein. The data show about 170,000 distinct CDR3 sequences, 11% seen once. Study-wide results and caveats: Clonotypes appearing in both CD4 and CD8 compartments existed, and their share was small.

The sequencing used CD8+ T cells sorted from PBMCs, collected 15 days after the yellow fever booster vaccination. The receptor comes from a man younger than 30 who received the YFV17D yellow fever vaccine.

The CDR3 nucleotides read TGTGCCAGCAGTCTACAGATTAGCTACGAGCAGTACTTC. Translation gives CASSLQISYEQYF. This rearrangement joins TRBV27 to TRBJ2-7; D gene uncertain. Per germline, CDR1 MNHEY and CDR2 SMNVEV (reference sequence). The CDR3 sequence is 13 residues long. The V end was cut by 5 bases, the J end by 3 bases, with 11 bases between.